The 26 T cell receptor beta chains in this list originate from one sample, sequenced in a study of cytomegalovirus exposure and HLA in healthy donors. In the PCR, 60 Vbeta and 13 Jbeta primers were used. Measured with immunoSEQ multiplex PCR; TCRdb has only the in-frame clones, and not every one. The table lists 150,000 to 200,000 clones. Sequencing used PBMCs. The receptors stem from a boy under 18 in good health and CMV-seronegative.

The chain recombines TRBV2 with TRBJ1-1; D remains unclear. The V end lost 3 bases, the J end lost 1 base, and 12 bases lay between the germline ends. This CDR3 contains 15 residues. CDR1 and CDR2 (germline): SNHLY, FYNNEI. The CDR3 region has the DNA TGTGCCAGCAGTGAGGTGAGCCAGCGGAACACTGAAGCTTTCTTT. Encoded protein: CASSEVSQRNTEAFF.

The V call is TRBV6-5, the J call TRBJ2-7; 9 nucleotides agree with TRBD1. The V segment lost 0 bases and the J segment 11 bases; nucleotides outside the gene matches: 5. CDR3 length: 13 amino acids. Germline CDR1 MNHEY, CDR2 SVGAGI. This CDR3 reads CASSYSRTGEEYF. As DNA, the CDR3 is TGTGCCAGCAGTTACTCGAGGACAGGGGAGGAGTACTTC.

The chain carries TRBV5-5 and TRBJ1-5, with 9 bases lining up with TRBD1. Germline assignment: CDR1 SGHKS and CDR2 YYEKEE (reference sequence). The CDR3 length is 16 residues. V lost 4 bases to trimming and J lost 5 bases; unmatched junction nucleotides: 10. For the CDR3, the DNA is TGTGCCAGCAGCCCAATCTCGGGACAGGGACATCAGCCCCAGCATTTT. Encoded protein: CASSPISGQGHQPQHF.

The chain couples TRBV2 to TRBJ2-5; TRBD2 matches 12 bases. V was clipped by 4 bases and J by 3 bases; unmatched bases: 6. The CDR3 spans 16 residues. Germline loops: CDR1 SNHLY, CDR2 FYNNEI. The CDR3 region has the DNA TGTGCCAGCAGTGGTCCCCGACTAGCGGGGGAAGAGACCCAGTACTTC. This gives the protein CASSGPRLAGEETQYF.

This rearrangement joins TRBV27 to TRBJ1-1, with D perhaps matching TRBD1 (6 bases). The V end lost 4 bases, the J end lost 1 base, and 19 bases lay between the germline ends. The CDR3 sequence is 17 residues long. From germline, CDR1 is MNHEY and CDR2 SMNVEV (reference sequence). The CDR3 DNA sequence: TGTGCCAGCAGTTCGCTTAGGGCCTTCAGGGGGAACACTGAAGCTTTCTTT. Protein product: CASSSLRAFRGNTEAFF.

J is TRBJ2-7 and V is TRBV28, with 8 nucleotides matching TRBD1. V was pared by 6 bases and J by 0 bases, with 7 bases of the junction left unmatched. The CDR3 consists of 15 residues. Germline CDR1 is MDHEN and CDR2 is SYDVKM. CDR3 in DNA: TGTGCCAGCAGGGGACAGGTGGGGAGCTCCTACGAGCAGTACTTC. Translating gives CASRGQVGSSYEQYF.

The chain carries TRBV5-1 and TRBJ2-6, with D perhaps TRBD1 (6 bases). Germline V gives CDR1 SGHRS, CDR2 YFSETQ. The CDR3 loop spans 15 amino acids. The ends were cut back, 0 bases at V and 4 bases at J, with 8 bases in the middle. CDR3 bases: TGCGCCAGCAGCTTGGACAGGGCCGGGGCCAACGTCCTGACTTTC. Its protein product is CASSLDRAGANVLTF.

This sequence joins TRBV7-2 and TRBJ1-3; possible D gene TRBD1, 5 bases. The CDR3 totals 16 residues. Germline loops: CDR1 SGHTA, CDR2 FQGNSA. V was shortened by 2 bases and J by 4 bases, with 15 bases between the two germline ends. CDR3 residues: CASSLSGLGVGNTIYF. In DNA form, the CDR3 reads TGTGCCAGCAGCTTATCTGGATTAGGGGTCGGAAACACCATATATTTT.

The chain links TRBV15 to TRBJ1-1; D unresolved. The CDR3 sequence is 15 residues long. V lost 0 bases and J lost 0, with 8 bases in between. The germline V gene encodes CDR1 LNHNV and CDR2 YYDKDF (reference sequence). The CDR3 protein is CATSRDPVMNTEAFF. The CDR3 nucleotides are TGTGCCACCAGCAGAGATCCGGTAATGAACACTGAAGCTTTCTTT.

The rearrangement joins TRBV30 to TRBJ2-5, with 10 bases identical to TRBD1. The J call may be faulty, since TRBJ2-7 better matches the DNA end. Germline V gene lookup returns CDR1 GTSNPN and CDR2 SVGIG (reference sequence). The CDR3 runs 14 residues. The CDR3 nucleotides are TGTGCCTGGAGTGGGACAGGGGGCTCCTACGAGCAGTACTTC. Translating gives CAWSGTGGSYEQYF.

The chain carries TRBV7-6 and TRBJ1-1, with 8 bases matching TRBD1. The V gene end was trimmed by 5 bases and the J gene end by 3 bases; junction bases not matched to a gene: 2. The CDR3 totals 13 residues. Germline V CDR1 and CDR2: SGHVS, FNYEAQ. The CDR3 is CASSPTGDTEAFF. In DNA form, the CDR3 reads TGTGCCAGCAGCCCGACAGGGGACACTGAAGCTTTCTTT.

The rearrangement joins TRBV5-6 to TRBJ2-3; D remains unclear. Germline V gene sequence: CDR1 SGHDT, CDR2 YYEEEE. V was pared by 3 bases and J by 1 base, with 9 bases between. This CDR3 has 14 residues. The CDR3 region has the DNA TGTGCCAGCAGCTCCCACCAGGGCACAGATACGCAGTATTTT. Protein product: CASSSHQGTDTQYF.

As DNA, the CDR3 is TGTGCCAGCAGGGAGCCCCGTCAGAGCACTGAAGCTTTCTTT. It yields the protein CASREPRQSTEAFF. The V and J genes are TRBV25-1 and TRBJ1-1, with D uncertain. CDR1 and CDR2 (germline): MGHDK, SYGVNS. The ends were cut back, 6 bases at V and 4 bases at J, with 15 bases in the middle. The CDR3 has 14 amino acids.

The genes are TRBV28 and TRBJ2-3, with TRBD2 matching over 12 bases. V dropped 5 bases and J dropped 6; count of bases not matched to a gene: 6. The CDR3 covers 15 residues. Germline assignment: CDR1 MDHEN and CDR2 SYDVKM. The CDR3 sequence is CASSLRLAGADTQYF. The CDR3 bases are TGTGCCAGCAGTCTCAGACTAGCGGGGGCCGATACGCAGTATTTT. Together with reference TRBV28 and TRBJ2-3, the CDR3 gives the full variable domain: DVKVTQSSRYLVKRTGEKVFLECVQDMDHENMFWYRQDPGLGLRLIYFSYDVKMKEKGDIPEGYSVSREKKERFSLILESASTNQTSMYLCASSLRLAGADTQYFGPGTRLTVL.

The chain recombines TRBV6-1 with TRBJ1-3, with 7 bases identical to TRBD1. CDR3 length: 14 amino acids. Germline-derived CDR1 and CDR2 are MNHNS and SASEGT. The V gene end was trimmed by 4 bases and the J gene end by 0 bases; junction bases not matched to a gene: 0. This CDR3 reads CASSGTGSGNTIYF. CDR3 DNA sequence: TGTGCCAGCAGTGGGACAGGCTCTGGAAACACCATATATTTT.

This chain connects TRBV30 to TRBJ2-7; 7 bases align to TRBD1. In germline, CDR1 is GTSNPN, CDR2 SVGIG (reference sequence). The J segment lost 5 bases and the V segment lost 3 bases, leaving 10 bases of the junction unmatched. There are 14 residues in the CDR3. CDR3 in amino acids: CAWRNGQDVDEQYF. CDR3 DNA sequence: TGTGCCTGGAGAAACGGACAGGACGTCGACGAGCAGTACTTC. Variable domain in full (rest from reference TRBV30 and TRBJ2-7): SQTIHQWPATLVQPVGSPLSLECTVEGTSNPNLYWYRQAAGRGLQLLFYSVGIGQISSEVPQNLSASRPQDRQFILSSKKLLLSDSGFYLCAWRNGQDVDEQYFGPGTRLTVT.

J is TRBJ2-2 and V is TRBV30, with 7 bases matching TRBD1. Germline V CDR1 and CDR2: GTSNPN, SVGIG (reference sequence). V lost 8 bases, J lost 7 bases, and 7 bases stayed unmatched. The CDR3 contains 12 residues. The CDR3 spells CAGTVRIGELFF. CDR3 DNA: TGTGCCGGGACAGTACGTATCGGGGAGCTGTTTTTT.

The chain links TRBV5-6 to TRBJ2-1; 11 bases are a match to TRBD2. The length of the CDR3 is 16 residues. Trimming removed 4 bases from V and 4 bases from J; junction bases left unmatched: 7. Germline V CDR1 and CDR2: SGHDT, YYEEEE. The CDR3 protein is CASSALAGGMYNEQFF. The DNA of the CDR3 is TGTGCCAGCAGCGCGCTAGCGGGGGGAATGTACAATGAGCAGTTCTTC.

This chain joins TRBV9 and TRBJ1-1, with unresolved D. Trimming left V 0 bases short and J 0 bases short, with 6 bases between. The CDR3 is 14 residues long. Germline assignment: CDR1 SGDLS and CDR2 YYNGEE. CDR3 in amino acids: CASSVGVLNTEAFF. The CDR3 region has the DNA TGTGCCAGCAGCGTAGGAGTCCTGAACACTGAAGCTTTCTTT.

The V and J genes are TRBV7-9 and TRBJ1-1, with D possibly matching TRBD1 (6 bases). The V and J ends lost 5 bases and 1 base respectively, with 14 bases between them. CDR3 length: 15 amino acids. The germline gives CDR1 SEHNR, CDR2 FQNEAQ (reference sequence). CDR3 in DNA: TGTGCCAGCAGCCAAAGAACAGGGCCGAACACTGAAGCTTTCTTT. Translated: CASSQRTGPNTEAFF.

This chain connects TRBV30 to TRBJ2-7; D uncertain. V lost 2 bases and J lost 7, with 9 bases in between. Germline V gene data show CDR1 as GTSNPN and CDR2 as SVGIG (reference sequence). The CDR3 runs 11 residues. CDR3 in amino acids: CAWSYGLEQYF. CDR3 coding DNA: TGTGCCTGGAGTTACGGTTTGGAGCAGTACTTC.

This rearrangement joins TRBV28 to TRBJ2-7; maybe TRBD1 (6 bases). The germline gives CDR1 MDHEN, CDR2 SYDVKM. V was clipped by 4 bases and J by 5 bases, with 15 bases between them. CDR3 length: 14 amino acids. In nucleotides, the CDR3 is TGTGCCAGCAGTTCACCCCAGGGGTTGCACGAGCAGTACTTC. Its protein product is CASSSPQGLHEQYF.

This chain connects TRBV6-5 to TRBJ2-1; 10 bases are shared with TRBD2. The CDR3 covers 15 residues. J gave up 12 bases and V 0 bases, and 8 bases lay outside the gene matches. CDR1 and CDR2 (germline): MNHEY, SVGAGI. In DNA, the CDR3 is TGTGCCAGCAGTTACTCGACTAGCGGGTCTTACGGGCAGTTCTTC. Protein: CASSYSTSGSYGQFF.

The chain couples TRBV28 to TRBJ1-6; TRBD1 might be the D (5 bases). CDR1 and CDR2 from the germline V gene are MDHEN and SYDVKM. The CDR3 contains 14 residues. V was trimmed by 2 bases and J by 4 bases, leaving 6 bases between them. Here the CDR3 reads CASSLAGYNSPLHF. CDR3 coding DNA: TGTGCCAGCAGTTTAGCAGGGTATAATTCACCCCTCCACTTT.

CDR3 protein: CASSTPGQVLYNYGYTF. The CDR3 nucleotides read TGTGCCAGCAGCACTCCGGGACAGGTCCTCTATAACTATGGCTACACCTTC. This chain links TRBV5-6 with TRBJ1-2, with 8 bases aligning to TRBD1. Germline CDR1 is SGHDT and CDR2 is YYEEEE. The CDR3 runs to 17 residues. The V and J ends lost 4 bases and 1 base, in that order; junction bases with no gene match: 12.

This chain links TRBV19 with TRBJ2-2, with D possibly matching TRBD2 (6 bases). Germline loops: CDR1 LNHDA, CDR2 SQIVND (reference sequence). V was trimmed by 4 bases and J by 4 bases, leaving 13 bases between them. CDR3 length: 15 residues. CDR3: CASSSRRASTGELFF. DNA of the CDR3: TGTGCCAGTAGTAGTAGGAGGGCGAGCACCGGGGAGCTGTTTTTT.